This TCR beta chain was found in a study of blood T cell repertoires in COVID-19 (dated by TCRdb to the early 2020s). At the level of the whole study: Samples covering the acute and convalescent phases of COVID-19 were provided by collaborators in the United States, Italy and Spain. The sample metadata nearly always contained a de-identified subject ID, COVID-19 status, age in years and sex. Subjects who had been exposed to COVID-19, were actively infected with it, or had recovered from it provided the deeply sampled blood TCRbeta repertoires that made up the dataset. A freely available public database, intended as a resource for researchers studying the immune response to SARS-CoV-2, is where the repertoires were released. The prospective study material was composed of cDNA or gDNA derived from T cells, B-cell-depleted T cells, or PBMCs. Where available, HLA class I and class II types were taken from metadata supplied by the sample provider and were not determined by assay-based typing. The samples were drawn from two sources: the first 160 participants of the ongoing ImmuneRACE study, and over 950 subjects contributed by 6 global collaborators. Study-level results and caveats: The amount of clinical and demographic metadata varied by source and participant and was provided uncurated.

Including cysteine and phenylalanine, the CDR3 has 16 amino acids. Only CDR3 DNA is held: 48 bases, read in frame from base 1. The germline V end is reduced by 1 base and the J end by 3 bases; junction bases left unmatched: 1. As encoded in the germline V gene, CDR1 is SGHTA while CDR2 is FQGNSA. The immunoSEQ Assay, a bias-controlled multiplex PCR, was used to amplify TCRbeta CDR3 regions from genomic DNA. In the authors' own workflow: The number of nucleated cells in each sample was estimated by amplification of reference gene primers within the assay. Sequence reads were collapsed and filtered to measure the absolute abundance of every unique TCRbeta CDR3 rearrangement. Productive Simpson clonality was computed per sample as the square root of Simpson's diversity index over productive rearrangements. TCRdb retrieved this table from immuneACCESS and kept in-frame rearrangements only. Not all clones are present; in checked studies, unresolved V genes account for under half, and no reason is known for the remainder. V, J and clone size derive from that table, while D and trimming were established from the DNA sequence. In all, the sample holds roughly 25,000 clones, and 92% of those were seen once. Of the sample, over 25% falls within the top ten clones.

Collaborating institutions collected whole blood in K2EDTA tubes following their own protocols. For TCRbeta analysis, collaborators shipped samples as frozen whole blood, isolated PBMCs, or DNA extracted from either of those sample types. To note about this clone: Its antigen is unknown. No clone much larger than this one lies a single base away; base qualities are absent.

Recombination linked TRBV7-2 to TRBJ2-2, with 11 bases aligning to TRBD2. The TCR was taken from a man in his sixties or seventies with active COVID-19. The sample consisted of peripheral blood. The bases are TGTGCCAGCAGCTTAGTAGCGGGAGGGTACACCGGGGAGCTGTTTTTT. It specifies CASSLVAGGYTGELFF.